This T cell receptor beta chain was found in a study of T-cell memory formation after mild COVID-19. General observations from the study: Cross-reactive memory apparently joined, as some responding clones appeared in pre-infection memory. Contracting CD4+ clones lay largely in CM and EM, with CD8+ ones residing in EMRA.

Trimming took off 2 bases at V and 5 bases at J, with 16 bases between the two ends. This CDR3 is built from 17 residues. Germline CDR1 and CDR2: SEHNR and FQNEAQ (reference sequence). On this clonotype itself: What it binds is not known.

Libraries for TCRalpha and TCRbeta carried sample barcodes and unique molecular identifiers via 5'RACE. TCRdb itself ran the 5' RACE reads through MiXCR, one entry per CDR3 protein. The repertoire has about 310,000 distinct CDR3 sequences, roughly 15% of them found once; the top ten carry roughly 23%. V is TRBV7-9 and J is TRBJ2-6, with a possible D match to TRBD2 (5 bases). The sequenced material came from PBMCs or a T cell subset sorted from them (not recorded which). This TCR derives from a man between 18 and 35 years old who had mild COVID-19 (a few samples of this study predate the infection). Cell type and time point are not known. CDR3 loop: CASSLRPLGLRANVLTF. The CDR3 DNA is TGTGCCAGCAGCTTACGCCCCCTCGGACTTCGGGCCAACGTCCTGACTTTC. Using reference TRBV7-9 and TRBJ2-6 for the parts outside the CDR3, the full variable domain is DTGVSQNPRHKITKRGQNVTFRCDPISEHNRLYWYRQTLGQGPEFLTYFQNEAQLEKSRLLSDRFSAERPKGSFSTLEIQRTEQGDSAMYLCASSLRPLGLRANVLTFGAGSRLTVL.